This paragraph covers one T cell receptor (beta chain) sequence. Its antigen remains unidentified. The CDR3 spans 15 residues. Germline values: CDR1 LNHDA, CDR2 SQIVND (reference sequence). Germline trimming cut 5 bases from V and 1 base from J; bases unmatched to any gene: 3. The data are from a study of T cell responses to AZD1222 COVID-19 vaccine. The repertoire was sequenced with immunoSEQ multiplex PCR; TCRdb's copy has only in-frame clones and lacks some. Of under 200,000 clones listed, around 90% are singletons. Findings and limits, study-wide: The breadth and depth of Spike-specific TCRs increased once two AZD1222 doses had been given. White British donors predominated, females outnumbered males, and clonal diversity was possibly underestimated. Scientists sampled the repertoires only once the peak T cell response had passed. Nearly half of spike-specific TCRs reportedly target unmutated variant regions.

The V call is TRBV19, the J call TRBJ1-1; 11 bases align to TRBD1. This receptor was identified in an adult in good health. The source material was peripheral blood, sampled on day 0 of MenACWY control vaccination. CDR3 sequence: CASSGDRGTNTEAFF. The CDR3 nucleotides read TGTGCCAGTAGTGGGGACAGGGGGACGAACACTGAAGCTTTCTTT.